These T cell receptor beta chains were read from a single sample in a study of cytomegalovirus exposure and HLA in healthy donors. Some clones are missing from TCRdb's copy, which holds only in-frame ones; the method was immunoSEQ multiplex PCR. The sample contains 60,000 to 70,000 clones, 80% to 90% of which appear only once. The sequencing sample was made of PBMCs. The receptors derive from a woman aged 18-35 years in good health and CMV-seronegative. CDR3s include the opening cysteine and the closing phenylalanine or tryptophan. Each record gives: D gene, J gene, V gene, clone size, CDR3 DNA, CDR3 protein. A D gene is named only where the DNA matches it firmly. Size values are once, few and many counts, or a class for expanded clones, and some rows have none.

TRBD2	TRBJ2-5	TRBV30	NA	TGTGCCTGGAGTGTAGGTGGCGGGGGGGTCCCAATGGGGGAGACCCAGTACTTC	CAWSVGGGGVPMGETQYF
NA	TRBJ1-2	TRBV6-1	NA	TGTGCCAGCAGTGAAGTTTACGGAGGGGCTCGGGGCTACACCTTC	CASSEVYGGARGYTF
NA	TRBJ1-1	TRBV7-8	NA	TGTGCCAGCAGCTTAGGGGGCCGAACTGAAGCTTTCTTT	CASSLGGRTEAFF
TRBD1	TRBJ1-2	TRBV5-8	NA	TGTGCCAGCAGCTGGAAGGGACAGGGAAGGGTGATCTATGGCTACACCTTC	CASSWKGQGRVIYGYTF
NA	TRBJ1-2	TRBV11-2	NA	TGTGCCAGCAGGCCCCGGGCGGGTGACTATGGCTACACCTTC	CASRPRAGDYGYTF
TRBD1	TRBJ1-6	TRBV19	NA	TGTGCCAGTAACATACAGGGGGTGAGTTCACCCCTCCACTTT	CASNIQGVSSPLHF
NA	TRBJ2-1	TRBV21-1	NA	TGTGCCAGCAGCAAATTCACAGGGTTCGTGAATGAGCAGTTCTTC	CASSKFTGFVNEQFF
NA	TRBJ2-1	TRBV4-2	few	TGTGCCAGCAGCCAAGTCCGATCGGGTGAGCAGTTCTTC	CASSQVRSGEQFF
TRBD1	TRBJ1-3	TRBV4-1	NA	TGCGCCAGCAGCCGAGACAGGGGCTCTGGAAACACCATATATTTT	CASSRDRGSGNTIYF
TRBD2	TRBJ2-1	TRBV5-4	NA	TGTGCCAGCAGCTTGACGGGAGGGAATGAGCAGTTCTTC	CASSLTGGNEQFF
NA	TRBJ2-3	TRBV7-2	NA	TGTGCCAGCAGCTTAGAAGGGGGCACAGATACGCAGTATTTT	CASSLEGGTDTQYF
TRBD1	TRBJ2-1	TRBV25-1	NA	TGTGCCAGCAGTGAATACGGCGGGACAGGGGTAACTTATGAGCAGTTCTTC	CASSEYGGTGVTYEQFF
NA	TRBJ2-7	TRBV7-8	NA	TGTGCCAGCAGCCTGACTGGGGCAGACTACGAGCAGTACTTC	CASSLTGADYEQYF
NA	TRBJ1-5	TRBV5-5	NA	TGTGCCAGCAGCCGGGAGGGGAATCAGCCCCAGCATTTT	CASSREGNQPQHF
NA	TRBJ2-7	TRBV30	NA	TGTGCCTGGGGCCCCCGGGGAGGCGAGCAGTACTTC	CAWGPRGGEQYF
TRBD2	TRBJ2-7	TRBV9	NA	TGTGCCAGCAGCGTAGGGGGAGCGGGGGGCTACGAGCAGTACTTC	CASSVGGAGGYEQYF
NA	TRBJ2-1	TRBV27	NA	TGTGCCAGCAGTTTAATATCTTTGGGCTCTCAGCCTCCGTACAATGAGCAGTTCTTC	CASSLISLGSQPPYNEQFF
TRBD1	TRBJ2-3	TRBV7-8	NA	TGTGCCAGCAGCAAAGAACCGGGACAGATTAGCACAGATACGCAGTATTTT	CASSKEPGQISTDTQYF
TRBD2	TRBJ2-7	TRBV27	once	TGTGCCAGCAAGATGGCGGGGGGAGACAACGAGCAGTACTTC	CASKMAGGDNEQYF
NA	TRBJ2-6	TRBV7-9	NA	TGTGCCAGCAGAACAACAGGGTCATCTGGGGCCAACGTCCTGACTTTC	CASRTTGSSGANVLTF
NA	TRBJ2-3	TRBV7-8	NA	TGTGCCAGCAGCTCCAGACTACCTCACACAGATACGCAGTATTTT	CASSSRLPHTDTQYF
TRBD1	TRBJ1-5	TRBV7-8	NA	TGTGCCAGCAGCCTGGGACAGGGGGCCCATAGCAATCAGCCCCAGCATTTT	CASSLGQGAHSNQPQHF
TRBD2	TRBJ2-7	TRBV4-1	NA	TGCGCCAGCAGCCAAGTTCCACTAGCGGGGGCGTACCAGTACTTC	CASSQVPLAGAYQYF
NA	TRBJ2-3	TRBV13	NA	TGTGCCAGCATCGCACGGGGCGGGACCCCAGATACGCAGTATTTT	CASIARGGTPDTQYF
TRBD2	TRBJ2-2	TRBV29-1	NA	TGCAGCGGGGGACTAGCGGGAGTTAACGGGGAGCTGTTTTTT	CSGGLAGVNGELFF
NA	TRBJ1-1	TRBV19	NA	TGTGCCAGTAGTATCTTACTGTCGGTCGGTCCTGAAGCTTTCTTT	CASSILLSVGPEAFF
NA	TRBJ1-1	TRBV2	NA	TGTGCCAGCAGCCTCACAGGGTCCTCTGAAGCTTTCTTT	CASSLTGSSEAFF
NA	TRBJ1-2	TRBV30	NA	TGTGCCTCCATCGGCGCGGCCGAGCCTATCTATGGCTACACCTTC	CASIGAAEPIYGYTF
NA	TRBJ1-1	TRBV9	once	TGTGCCAGCAGCGTCGGTTACCGGGAAGTCACTGAAGCTTTCTTT	CASSVGYREVTEAFF
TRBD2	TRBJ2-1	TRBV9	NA	TGTGCCAGCAGCCTCATGCGGGAGAATGAGCAGTTCTTC	CASSLMRENEQFF
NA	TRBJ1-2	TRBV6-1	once	TGTGCCAGCAGGACAGTTGGACAGAACTATGGCTACACCTTC	CASRTVGQNYGYTF
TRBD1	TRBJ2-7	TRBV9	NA	TGTGCCAGCAGCCCAATTGGACAGGGAGACGAGCAGTACTTC	CASSPIGQGDEQYF
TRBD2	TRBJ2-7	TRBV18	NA	TGTGCCAGCTCACCACAGTTAGCGGGGGATTCCGAGCAGTACTTC	CASSPQLAGDSEQYF
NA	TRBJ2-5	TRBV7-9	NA	TGTGCCAGCAGCTTAGCCTCTAGCCAAGAGACCCAGTACTTC	CASSLASSQETQYF
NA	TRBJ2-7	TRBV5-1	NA	TGCGCCAGCAGCCCAGGGTACGAGCAGTACTTC	CASSPGYEQYF
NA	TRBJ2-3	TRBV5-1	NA	TGCGCCAGCAGCTTACTAAATCCCACAGATACGCAGTATTTT	CASSLLNPTDTQYF
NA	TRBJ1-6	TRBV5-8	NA	TGTGCCAGCAGCGAGAGGAGTCGGTCACCCCTCCACTTT	CASSERSRSPLHF
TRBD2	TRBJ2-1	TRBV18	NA	TGTGCCAGCTCACCTCCCGGGACTAGCGACAATGAGCAGTTCTTC	CASSPPGTSDNEQFF
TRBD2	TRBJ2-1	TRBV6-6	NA	TGTGCCAGCACTAGCGGGGGAACCTACAATGAGCAGTTCTTC	CASTSGGTYNEQFF
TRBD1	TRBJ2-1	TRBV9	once	TGTGCCAGCAGCGGACCGACAGGGTACTACAATGAGCAGTTCTTC	CASSGPTGYYNEQFF
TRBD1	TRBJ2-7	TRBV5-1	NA	TGCGCCAGCAGCTTGGTGGGACAGCACTTTTACGAGCAGTACTTC	CASSLVGQHFYEQYF
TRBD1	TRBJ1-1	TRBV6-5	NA	TGTGCCAGCAGGAAGAGGGGGCCGGGAACTGAAGCTTTCTTT	CASRKRGPGTEAFF
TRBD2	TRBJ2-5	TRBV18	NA	TGTGCCAGCTCACCAATTATGACTAGCGGAGGGATTGAGACCCAGTACTTC	CASSPIMTSGGIETQYF
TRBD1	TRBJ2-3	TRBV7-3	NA	TGTGCCAGCAGCTCCGGGACAGGGAGAACAGATACGCAGTATTTT	CASSSGTGRTDTQYF
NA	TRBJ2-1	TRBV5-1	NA	TGCGCCAGCAGCTTGGCAGGGCACTCCTACAATGAGCAGTTCTTC	CASSLAGHSYNEQFF
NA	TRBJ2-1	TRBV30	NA	TGTGCCTGGAGTGTAGCCGGGTCCAATGAGCAGTTCTTC	CAWSVAGSNEQFF
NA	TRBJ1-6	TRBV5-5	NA	TGTGCCAGCAGCTTCGGGATGGATAATTCACCCCTCCACTTT	CASSFGMDNSPLHF
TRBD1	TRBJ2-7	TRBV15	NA	TGTGCCACCAGCAGAGATCCCCCTTTCGGGACAGGACGTGAGCAGTACTTC	CATSRDPPFGTGREQYF
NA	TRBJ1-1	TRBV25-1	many	TGTGCCAGCAGTGAATATCTAGGGGAGGCTGAAGCTTTCTTT	CASSEYLGEAEAFF
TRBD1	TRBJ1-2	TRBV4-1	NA	TGCGCCAGCAGCCAAGCCGGGACAGGGGTTGGCTACACCTTC	CASSQAGTGVGYTF
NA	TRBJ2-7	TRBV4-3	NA	TGCGCCAGCAGCCAAGTAGGCGCGGGTCCCTACGAGCAGTACTTC	CASSQVGAGPYEQYF
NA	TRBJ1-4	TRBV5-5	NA	TGTGCCAGCAGCTTGGCTTGGAGGGGTACTAATGAAAAACTGTTTTTT	CASSLAWRGTNEKLFF
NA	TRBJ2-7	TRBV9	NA	TGTGCCAGCAGCGTAGCTGGCGGGGTTGGTGAGCAGTACTTC	CASSVAGGVGEQYF